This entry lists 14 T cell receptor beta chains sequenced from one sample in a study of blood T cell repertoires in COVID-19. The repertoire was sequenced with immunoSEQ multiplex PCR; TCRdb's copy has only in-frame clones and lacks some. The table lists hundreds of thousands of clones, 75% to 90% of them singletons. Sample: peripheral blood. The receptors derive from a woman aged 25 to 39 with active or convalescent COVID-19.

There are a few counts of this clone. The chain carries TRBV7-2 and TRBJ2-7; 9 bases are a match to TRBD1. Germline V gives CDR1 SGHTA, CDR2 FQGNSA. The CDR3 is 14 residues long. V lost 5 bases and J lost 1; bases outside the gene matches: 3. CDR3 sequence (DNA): TGTGCCAGCAGCATAGGACAGGGGTCCTACGAGCAGTACTTC. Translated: CASSIGQGSYEQYF.

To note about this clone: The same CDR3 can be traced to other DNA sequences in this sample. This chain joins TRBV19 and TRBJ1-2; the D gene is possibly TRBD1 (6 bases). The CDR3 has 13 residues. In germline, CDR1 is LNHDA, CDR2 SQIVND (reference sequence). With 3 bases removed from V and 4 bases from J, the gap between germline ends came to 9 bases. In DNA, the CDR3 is TGTGCCAGTAGTATCCAGGGGAGCTATGGCTACACCTTC. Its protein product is CASSIQGSYGYTF.

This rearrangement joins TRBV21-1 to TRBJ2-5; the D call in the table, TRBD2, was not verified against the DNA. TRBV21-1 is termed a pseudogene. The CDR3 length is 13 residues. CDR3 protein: CASSVEHQETQYF. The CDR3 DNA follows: TGTGCCAGCAGCGTAGAACACCAAGAGACCCAGTACTTC.

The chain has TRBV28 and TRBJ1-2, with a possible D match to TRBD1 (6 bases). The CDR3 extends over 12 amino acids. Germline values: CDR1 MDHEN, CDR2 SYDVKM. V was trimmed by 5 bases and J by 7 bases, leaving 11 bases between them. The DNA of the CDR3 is TGTGCCAGCAGTCAACAGGGTGGTGGCTACACCTTC. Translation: CASSQQGGGYTF.

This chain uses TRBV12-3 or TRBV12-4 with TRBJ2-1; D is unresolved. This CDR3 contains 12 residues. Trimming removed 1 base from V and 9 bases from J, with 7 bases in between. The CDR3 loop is CASSLDPGEQFF. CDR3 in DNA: TGTGCCAGCAGTTTAGATCCCGGTGAGCAGTTCTTC.

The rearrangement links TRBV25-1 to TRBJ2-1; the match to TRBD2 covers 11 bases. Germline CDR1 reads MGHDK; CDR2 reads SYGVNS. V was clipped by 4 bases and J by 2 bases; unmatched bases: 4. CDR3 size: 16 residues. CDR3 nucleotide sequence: TGTGCCAGCAGTGCACTGACTAGCGGGGCCTACAATGAGCAGTTCTTC. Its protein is CASSALTSGAYNEQFF.

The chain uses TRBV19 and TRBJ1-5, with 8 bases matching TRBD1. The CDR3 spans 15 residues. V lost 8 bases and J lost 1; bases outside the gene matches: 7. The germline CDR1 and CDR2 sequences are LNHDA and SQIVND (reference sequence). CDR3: CASHDRGLSNQPQHF. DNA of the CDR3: TGTGCCAGTCACGACAGGGGTTTGAGCAATCAGCCCCAGCATTTT.

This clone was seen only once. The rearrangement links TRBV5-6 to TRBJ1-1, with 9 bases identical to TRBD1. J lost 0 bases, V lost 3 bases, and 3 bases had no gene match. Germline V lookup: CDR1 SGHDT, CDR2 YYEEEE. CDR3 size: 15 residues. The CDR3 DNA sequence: TGTGCCAGCAGCTCGGACAGGGGCATGAACACTGAAGCTTTCTTT. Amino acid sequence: CASSSDRGMNTEAFF.

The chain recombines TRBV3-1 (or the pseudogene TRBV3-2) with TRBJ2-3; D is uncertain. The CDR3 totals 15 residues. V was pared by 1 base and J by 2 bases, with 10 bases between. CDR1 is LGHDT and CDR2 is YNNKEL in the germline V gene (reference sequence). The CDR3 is CASSQATTVTDTQYF. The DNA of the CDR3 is TGTGCCAGCAGCCAAGCAACGACTGTCACAGATACGCAGTATTTT.

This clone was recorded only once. CDR3 in DNA: TGTGCCAGCAGCTTAGTCGTCGGGGATACGCAGTATTTT. This sequence encodes CASSLVVGDTQYF. V usage is TRBV7-6 and J usage is TRBJ2-3; D is unclear. There are 13 residues in the CDR3. Germline V lookup: CDR1 SGHVS, CDR2 FNYEAQ. Trimming took 1 base from V and 6 from J, leaving 8 bases between them.

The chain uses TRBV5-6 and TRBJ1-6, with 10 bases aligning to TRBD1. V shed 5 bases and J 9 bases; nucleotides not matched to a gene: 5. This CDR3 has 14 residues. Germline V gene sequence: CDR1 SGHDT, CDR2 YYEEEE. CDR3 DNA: TGTGCCAGCAGGCTCGGGACAGGGGCTTCACCCCTCCACTTT. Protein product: CASRLGTGASPLHF. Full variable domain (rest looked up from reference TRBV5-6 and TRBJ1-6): DAGVTQSPTHLIKTRGQQVTLRCSPKSGHDTVSWYQQALGQGPQFIFQYYEEEERQRGNFPDRFSGHQFPNYSSELNVNALLLGDSALYLCASRLGTGASPLHFGNGTRLTVT.

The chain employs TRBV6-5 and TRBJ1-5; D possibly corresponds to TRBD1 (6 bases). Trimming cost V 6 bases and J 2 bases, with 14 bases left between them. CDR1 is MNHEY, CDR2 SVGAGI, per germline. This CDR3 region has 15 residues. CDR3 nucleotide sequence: TGTGCCAGCAGACTGAACAGGGATGGCAATCAGCCCCAGCATTTT. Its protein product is CASRLNRDGNQPQHF.

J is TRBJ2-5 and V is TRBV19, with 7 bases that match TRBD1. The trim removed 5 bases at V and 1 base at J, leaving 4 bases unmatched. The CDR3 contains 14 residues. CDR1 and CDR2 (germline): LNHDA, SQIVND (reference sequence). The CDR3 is CASSATGIQETQYF. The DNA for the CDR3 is TGTGCCAGTAGTGCGACAGGGATCCAAGAGACCCAGTACTTC. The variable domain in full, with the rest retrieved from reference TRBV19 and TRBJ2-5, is DGGITQSPKYLFRKEGQNVTLSCEQNLNHDAMYWYRQDPGQGLRLIYYSQIVNDFQKGDIAEGYSVSREKKESFPLTVTSAQKNPTAFYLCASSATGIQETQYFGPGTRLLVL.

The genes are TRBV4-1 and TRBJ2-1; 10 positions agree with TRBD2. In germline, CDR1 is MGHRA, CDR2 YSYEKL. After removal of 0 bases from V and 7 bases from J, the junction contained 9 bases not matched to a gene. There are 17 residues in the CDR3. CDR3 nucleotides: TGCGCCAGCAGCCAAGATCCCAGCGGGAGGGCCGATAATGAGCAGTTCTTC. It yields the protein CASSQDPSGRADNEQFF.